The 27 T cell receptor beta chains below all came from one sample that was sequenced in a study of shared clonotypes between healthy human individuals. TCRdb's table, derived via immunoSEQ multiplex PCR, lists solely in-frame clones and lacks some. The table has roughly 1.4 million clones, about 98.5% seen once; the top ten hold approximately 0.4%. Source material: naive CD4+ T cells sorted from blood. Documented subset: CD45RA+ positively selected. The receptor set was obtained from a man aged 25 to 45 in good health.

This chain joins TRBV28 and TRBJ1-5, with D perhaps TRBD1 (5 bases). CDR3 length equals 15 residues. V was trimmed by 2 bases and J by 3 bases, leaving 11 bases between them. Germline V CDR1 and CDR2: MDHEN, SYDVKM. CDR3 DNA sequence: TGTGCCAGCAGTTTAGCGTCGGGACTCAATCAGCCCCAGCATTTT. It specifies CASSLASGLNQPQHF.

The V gene is TRBV25-1, the J gene TRBJ2-7; 9 bases map to TRBD1. The V segment lost 3 bases and the J segment 2 bases; nucleotides outside the gene matches: 2. Per the germline V gene, CDR1 is MGHDK and CDR2 is SYGVNS. The CDR3 is 14 amino acids. The CDR3 loop is CASSDGTGTYEQYF. In nucleotides, the CDR3 is TGTGCCAGCAGTGACGGGACAGGGACCTACGAGCAGTACTTC.

This chain joins TRBV5-1 and TRBJ1-1, with D possibly matching TRBD1 (6 bases). The germline V gene encodes CDR1 SGHRS and CDR2 YFSETQ. Trimming removed 9 bases from V and 1 base from J, with 13 bases in between. The length of the CDR3 is 13 residues. The CDR3 nucleotides read TGCGCCACCGGGACACAAACGAACACTGAAGCTTTCTTT. Its translation: CATGTQTNTEAFF.

This clone was picked up one time. The chain recombines TRBV5-1 with TRBJ2-3; D ambiguous. Germline CDR1 is SGHRS and CDR2 is YFSETQ. This CDR3 spans 16 amino acids. The V gene lost 4 bases and the J gene lost 0 bases, with 15 bases spanning the gap. CDR3 amino acids: CASSPSVATSTDTQYF. In DNA form, the CDR3 reads TGCGCCAGCAGCCCCAGTGTGGCGACAAGCACAGATACGCAGTATTTT.

On this clone itself: At one of its ends the junction is not consistent with the germline gene, which may arise from a read error. V usage is TRBV7-7 and J usage is TRBJ2-3; 10 bases line up with TRBD1. The CDR3 totals 13 residues. Germline lookup yields CDR1 SSHAT and CDR2 FNYEAQ (reference sequence). The DNA of the CDR3 is TGTGCTAGCAGCTTCGGGACAGGGGACACGCAGTATTTT. It codes for CASSFGTGDTQYF.

The chain combines TRBV28 with TRBJ2-7, with 8 bases aligning to TRBD1. The trim removed 3 bases at V and 7 bases at J, leaving 11 bases unmatched. The CDR3 loop spans 15 amino acids. The germline V gene encodes CDR1 MDHEN and CDR2 SYDVKM. The CDR3 coding sequence is TGTGCCAGCAGTTTGTTACAGGGGGGAGTGGGGGAGCAGTACTTC. Protein product: CASSLLQGGVGEQYF.

Regarding this clone: A read error may account for a junction end that differs from germline. V gene TRBV29-1 combines with J gene TRBJ2-3, with D perhaps TRBD1 (7 bases). The CDR3 loop spans 16 amino acids. CDR1 and CDR2 from the germline V gene are SQVTM and ANQGSEA. The CDR3 DNA reads as TGCAGCGTCGAAGGGCGGCGGGGACAGTCCACAGATACGCAGTATTTT. Residues: CSVEGRRGQSTDTQYF.

On this clone: This sample also contains other DNA sequences that code for the same CDR3. The rearrangement uses TRBV7-7 and TRBJ2-1; the match to TRBD2 covers 10 bases. CDR1 is SSHAT and CDR2 is FNYEAQ in the germline V gene (reference sequence). The CDR3 has 15 residues. Trimming at V came to 1 base and at J to 9 bases, leaving 6 bases not matched to a gene. For the CDR3, the DNA is TGTGCCAGCAGCTTAGGGCTAGCGGGAGTTAGTGAGCAGTTCTTC. Its translation: CASSLGLAGVSEQFF.

The chain recombines TRBV7-9 with TRBJ2-1; 7 nucleotides match TRBD2. Germline V gene lookup returns CDR1 SEHNR and CDR2 FQNEAQ (reference sequence). The V gene end was trimmed by 8 bases and the J gene end by 1 base; junction bases not matched to a gene: 5. CDR3 length: 14 residues. In nucleotides, the CDR3 is TGTGCCAGCTCTGCTAGCGGATCCTACAATGAGCAGTTCTTC. It yields the protein CASSASGSYNEQFF.

The chain employs TRBV30 and TRBJ2-5, with D possibly TRBD2 on 6 matching bases. V lost 3 bases to trimming and J lost 5 bases, with 13 bases between them. The CDR3 consists of 13 residues. CDR1 and CDR2 from the germline V gene are GTSNPN and SVGIG (reference sequence). CDR3 loop: CAWRVSGVETQYF. In DNA form, the CDR3 reads TGTGCCTGGAGGGTTTCGGGGGTGGAGACCCAGTACTTC.

The chain recombines TRBV6-1 with TRBJ2-7, with a tentative D call TRBD2 (5 bases). The CDR3 has 15 residues. Trimming took 6 bases from V and 2 from J, leaving 17 bases between them. Per the germline V gene, CDR1 is MNHNS and CDR2 is SASEGT. The CDR3 loop is CASSAVERLTYEQYF. CDR3 sequence (DNA): TGTGCCAGCAGCGCAGTTGAGCGGCTTACCTACGAGCAGTACTTC.

The chain joins TRBV9 to TRBJ2-1; 9 nucleotides line up with TRBD2. This CDR3 spans 14 amino acids. Trimming cost V 5 bases and J 4 bases; bases outside gene matches: 4. Looked up from germline, CDR1 is SGDLS and CDR2 is YYNGEE. CDR3 amino acids: CASSSGSLYNEQFF. CDR3 sequence (DNA): TGTGCCAGCAGTAGCGGGAGCCTATACAATGAGCAGTTCTTC.

This chain uses TRBV7-8 with TRBJ2-2; D uncertain. This CDR3 region has 15 residues. The ends were cut back, 2 bases at V and 0 bases at J, with 7 bases in the middle. CDR1 and CDR2 (germline): SGHVS, FQNEAQ. The CDR3 spells CASSLRVSNTGELFF. The CDR3 nucleotides read TGTGCCAGCAGCTTAAGGGTATCGAACACCGGGGAGCTGTTTTTT.

This chain connects TRBV6-1 to TRBJ2-2, with D perhaps TRBD2 (5 bases). Per germline, CDR1 MNHNS and CDR2 SASEGT. Trimming shortened V by 4 bases and J by 4 bases, and 13 bases separated the two germline ends. The CDR3 totals 15 residues. The CDR3 sequence: CASSGRRSFTGELFF. As DNA, the CDR3 is TGTGCCAGCAGTGGCAGGAGGTCTTTCACCGGGGAGCTGTTTTTT.

The chain joins TRBV6-6 to TRBJ2-7, with D tentatively TRBD2 (5 bases). Germline V CDR1 and CDR2: MNHNY, SVGAGI (reference sequence). The CDR3 spans 14 residues. V dropped 7 bases and J dropped 2 bases, with 15 bases sitting between them. CDR3 DNA: TGTGCCAGCAAGGAGAGCGGAACGACCTACGAGCAGTACTTC. This sequence encodes CASKESGTTYEQYF.

The CDR3 protein is CASSNRERETQYF. CDR3 in DNA: TGCGCCAGCAGCAACAGGGAGAGGGAGACCCAGTACTTC. The V and J genes are TRBV5-1 and TRBJ2-5; D possibly corresponds to TRBD1 (6 bases). V lost 4 bases and J lost 5, with 12 bases in between. The CDR3 is made up of 13 amino acids. Germline V gene sequence: CDR1 SGHRS, CDR2 YFSETQ.

V gene TRBV6-5 combines with J gene TRBJ2-1, with 11 bases that match TRBD1. The ends lost 8 bases at V and 8 bases at J; junction bases unmatched: 8. Germline-derived CDR1 and CDR2 are MNHEY and SVGAGI. The CDR3 totals 14 residues. Here the CDR3 reads CASFGDRGIHEQFF. As DNA, the CDR3 is TGTGCCAGCTTCGGGGACAGGGGGATACATGAGCAGTTCTTC.

V usage is TRBV4-1 and J usage is TRBJ1-1, with 12 positions matching TRBD1. CDR3 length: 15 residues. V trimming: 4 bases; J trimming: 5 bases; junction bases outside the gene matches: 5. From germline, CDR1 is MGHRA and CDR2 YSYEKL. CDR3 sequence: CASSPGQGAKTEAFF. Here the CDR3 DNA reads TGCGCCAGCAGCCCGGGACAGGGGGCAAAAACTGAAGCTTTCTTT.

The J gene is TRBJ2-1, the V gene TRBV27; 10 positions match TRBD2. In germline, CDR1 is MNHEY, CDR2 SMNVEV (reference sequence). V lost 5 bases to trimming and J lost 2 bases; unmatched junction nucleotides: 12. CDR3 length equals 18 residues. This chain's CDR3 is CASSPRASGRLPYNEQFF. The DNA for the CDR3 is TGTGCCAGCAGTCCCCGGGCTAGCGGGAGACTCCCCTACAATGAGCAGTTCTTC.

This clone was recorded only once. The sample contains more than one DNA sequence encoding this CDR3. This chain uses TRBV5-1 with TRBJ2-7; 9 bases align to TRBD2. This CDR3 has 15 residues. The germline V gene has CDR1 SGHRS and CDR2 YFSETQ. V shed 0 bases, J shed 2 bases, and the junction held 3 bases outside the gene matches. The CDR3 sequence is CASSLEVAGAYEQYF. The CDR3 bases are TGCGCCAGCAGCTTGGAGGTAGCGGGAGCCTACGAGCAGTACTTC.

The chain links TRBV5-4 to TRBJ2-2; D remains unclear. This CDR3 is 15 amino acids long. V lost 4 bases and J lost 1, with 11 bases in between. The V gene's germline CDR1 is SGHNT and CDR2 YYREEE (reference sequence). The CDR3 bases are TGTGCCAGCAGCGTATCCGGGCTGAACACCGGGGAGCTGTTTTTT. It encodes CASSVSGLNTGELFF.

The chain carries TRBV7-8 and TRBJ2-7, with D uncertain. Germline-derived CDR1 and CDR2 are SGHVS and FQNEAQ. This CDR3 is built from 15 residues. V lost 3 bases and J 2 bases, leaving 14 bases between the germline ends. CDR3 protein: CASSFGQPSTYEQYF. The CDR3, as DNA: TGTGCCAGCAGCTTTGGTCAGCCTAGTACCTACGAGCAGTACTTC. The whole variable domain, remainder taken from reference TRBV7-8 and TRBJ2-7, is GAGVSQSPRYKVAKRGQDVALRCDPISGHVSLFWYQQALGQGPEFLTYFQNEAQLDKSGLPSDRFFAERPEGSVSTLKIQRTQQEDSAVYLCASSFGQPSTYEQYFGPGTRLTVT.

This clone appeared once. The V gene is TRBV7-2, the J gene TRBJ2-1; no reliable D call. In germline, CDR1 is SGHTA, CDR2 FQGNSA. This CDR3 has 13 amino acids. Trimming stripped 0 bases from V and 6 bases from J, with 6 bases between. CDR3 in DNA: TGTGCCAGCAGCTTAGCTTTCTCCAATGAGCAGTTCTTC. Translated: CASSLAFSNEQFF.

The table lists this clone with a count of one. The chain links TRBV5-1 to TRBJ2-3; TRBD1 matches at 11 bases. The CDR3 has 14 amino acids. Germline trimming cut 3 bases from V and 10 bases from J; bases unmatched to any gene: 7. CDR1 and CDR2 from the germline V gene are SGHRS and YFSETQ. In DNA form, the CDR3 reads TGCGCCAGCAGCTCTAGGACAGGGGGCAGTTCGCAGTATTTT. It encodes CASSSRTGGSSQYF.

The rearrangement joins TRBV7-2 to TRBJ2-7, with 7 nucleotides matching TRBD2. Trimming cost V 1 base and J 2 bases; bases outside gene matches: 5. The length of the CDR3 is 15 residues. Germline CDR1 reads SGHTA; CDR2 reads FQGNSA. CDR3: CASSLGGGLAYEQYF. CDR3 DNA sequence: TGTGCCAGCAGCTTAGGGGGAGGACTAGCCTACGAGCAGTACTTC.

This clone has just one count. The rearrangement uses TRBV25-1 and TRBJ1-2, with 8 bases fitting TRBD1. V shed 3 bases and J 7 bases; nucleotides not matched to a gene: 7. Germline V CDR1 and CDR2: MGHDK, SYGVNS. The CDR3 length is 14 residues. CDR3 nucleotide sequence: TGTGCCAGCAGTGACGCAGGGGGCGCAGTTGGCTACACCTTC. It translates to CASSDAGGAVGYTF.

This clone was found once. The V gene is TRBV2, the J gene TRBJ2-2; either TRBD1 or TRBD2 may supply D (5 bases each). Germline-derived CDR1 and CDR2 are SNHLY and FYNNEI. V was clipped by 7 bases and J by 0 bases, with 12 bases between them. The CDR3 totals 15 residues. The CDR3 reads CASKFWDPNTGELFF. CDR3 DNA sequence: TGTGCCAGCAAATTCTGGGACCCGAACACCGGGGAGCTGTTTTTT.